This TCR beta chain was captured by sequencing in a study of T cells in Graves' hyperthyroidism and ophthalmopathy. Under 3 months was the duration of disease in ophthalmopathy patients, who also had a Clinical Activity Score of at least 3 and a NOSPECS grade of at least 4. This clonotype was picked up a small number of times. The germline V and J ends were trimmed by 6 bases and 5 bases, with 16 bases remaining between them. The CDR3 runs to 14 residues. CDR1 and CDR2 from the germline V gene are MNHEY and SVGEGT. TCR beta CDR3 regions were amplified from RNA transcripts. Researchers ran a first-round RT-PCR on the TCR CDR3 using the HTBI primer set. Each CDR3 protein is one row after TCRdb ran MiXCR on the multiplex PCR reads. This table holds a few hundred thousand distinct CDR3 sequences, 15% to 20% found once.

The sequence was collected from a woman aged 18 to 35 with Graves' ophthalmopathy. The J gene is TRBJ2-5, the V gene TRBV6-2 or TRBV6-3, with D possibly being TRBD2 (5 bases). Sequencing used blood. CDR3 protein: CASSQGGRRETQYF. The DNA of the CDR3 is TGTGCCAGCAGCCAAGGAGGCAGGAGGGAGACCCAGTACTTC.